This T cell receptor beta chain was identified during a study of blood T cell repertoires in COVID-19. Overall study: Whether acute or convalescent, the COVID-19 samples came from the United States, Italy and Spain. T cells, B-cell-depleted T cells, or PBMCs supplied cDNA or gDNA.

Germline V gene sequence: CDR1 SGHNT, CDR2 YYREEE (reference sequence). CDR3 size: 16 residues. With 3 bases clipped from V and 3 bases from J, the junction kept 6 bases outside the gene matches. In the original analysis: The authors estimated nucleated cell counts from reference gene primer amplification. The method was immunoSEQ multiplex PCR; TCRdb's version includes in-frame clones alone and lacks a portion of them. D and trimming come from the DNA, and the V and J calls and clone size come from that table. The table lists roughly 38,000 clones, around 80% of them singletons, with about 9% in the top ten.

The V call is TRBV5-4, the J call TRBJ2-5; 12 nucleotides line up with TRBD2. The sample taken for sequencing was peripheral blood. The TCR comes from a man aged 60-69 years in a cohort sampled during active COVID-19. CDR3 loop: CASSSASGGGKETQYF. The DNA of the CDR3 is TGTGCCAGCAGCTCGGCTAGCGGGGGGGGAAAAGAGACCCAGTACTTC. The variable domain in full, with the rest retrieved from reference TRBV5-4 and TRBJ2-5, is ETGVTQSPTHLIKTRGQQVTLRCSSQSGHNTVSWYQQALGQGPQFIFQYYREEENGRGNFPPRFSGLQFPNYSSELNVNALELDDSALYLCASSSASGGGKETQYFGPGTRLLVL.